These 12 T cell receptor beta chains originate from one sample sequenced in a study of shared clonotypes between healthy human individuals (TCRdb year 2020). Library preparation employed the immunoSEQ multiplex PCR assay. TCRdb carries this immuneACCESS record with in-frame sequences only. Its versions omit some clonotypes, under half of them owing to an unresolved V gene in the studies checked, with the rest unexplained. A total of 1.4 million or so clones appear in this sample, roughly 98.5% of them only once. 0.36% of the sample goes to the ten largest clones. Material for sequencing was naive CD4+ T cells sorted from blood. In light of the paper, this sample's cell subset or site label describes: CD45RA+ positively selected. All receptors come from a man under 40 in good health.

In its sample, this clone was seen once. The DNA of the CDR3 is TGTGCCAGCAGCCCCCTGGCACAGGGAACGGATGGGCAGTACTTC. Translating gives CASSPLAQGTDGQYF. The rearrangement links TRBV9 to TRBJ2-7, with TRBD1 as a possible D gene (6 bases). In germline, CDR1 is SGDLS, CDR2 YYNGEE. Trimming pared 4 bases from V and 9 bases from J, leaving 23 bases between. The CDR3 is 15 residues long.

V and J are TRBV5-1 and TRBJ2-5; unclear D gene. This CDR3 has 13 amino acids. V was pared by 0 bases and J by 5 bases, with 8 bases between. Germline assignment: CDR1 SGHRS and CDR2 YFSETQ. CDR3 DNA: TGCGCCAGCAGCTTGGCCCCTCCGGAGACCCAGTACTTC. This encodes CASSLAPPETQYF.

The chain employs TRBV18 and TRBJ2-7, with TRBD1 identical over 8 bases. Trimming removed 2 bases from V and 4 bases from J; junction bases left unmatched: 10. Per the germline V gene, CDR1 is KGHSH and CDR2 is LQKENI. The CDR3 contains 16 residues. The CDR3 sequence: CASSPATGAIGYEQYF. As DNA, the CDR3 is TGTGCCAGCTCACCAGCGACAGGGGCGATCGGATACGAGCAGTACTTC.

V gene TRBV9 combines with J gene TRBJ2-5, with 14 bases matching TRBD2. V lost 3 bases to trimming and J lost 5 bases; unmatched junction nucleotides: 9. Germline V gene lookup returns CDR1 SGDLS and CDR2 YYNGEE. The CDR3 is 17 residues long. CDR3 amino acids: CASSEGGLAGVGETQYF. The CDR3 region has the DNA TGTGCCAGCAGCGAGGGGGGACTAGCGGGAGTTGGGGAGACCCAGTACTTC.

This clone has only one observation. This sequence joins TRBV9 and TRBJ2-6; D perhaps matches TRBD1 (5 bases). Trimming removed 0 bases at V and 4 bases at J, with 11 bases between. The CDR3 length is 16 residues. The V gene's germline CDR1 is SGDLS and CDR2 YYNGEE. In nucleotides, the CDR3 is TGTGCCAGCAGCGTAGCTAAGGGGTTGGGGGCCAACGTCCTGACTTTC. It yields the protein CASSVAKGLGANVLTF.

The chain has TRBV5-8 and TRBJ2-7; possibly TRBD1 for D (5 bases). The CDR3 extends over 14 amino acids. Germline CDR1 is SGHTS and CDR2 is YDEGEE. V was pared by 3 bases and J by 0 bases, with 10 bases between. The DNA for the CDR3 is TGTGCCAGCAGCTGGCAGGGTTTCTCCTACGAGCAGTACTTC. The encoded protein is CASSWQGFSYEQYF.

This clone appeared a single time. V gene TRBV27 combines with J gene TRBJ1-5, with 8 nucleotides matching TRBD1. The ends lost 2 bases at V and 6 bases at J; junction bases unmatched: 9. There are 16 residues in the CDR3. Germline-derived CDR1 and CDR2 are MNHEY and SMNVEV (reference sequence). The CDR3 loop is CASSLLPGQVGQPQHF. The CDR3 DNA sequence: TGTGCCAGCAGTTTACTTCCGGGACAGGTTGGTCAGCCCCAGCATTTT.

Only one count was recorded for this clone. The gene calls are TRBV10-3 and TRBJ2-3; TRBD2 aligns across 11 bases. The J segment lost 2 bases and the V segment lost 4 bases, leaving 8 bases of the junction unmatched. This CDR3 contains 17 residues. In germline, CDR1 is ENHRY, CDR2 SYGVKD. The CDR3 nucleotides read TGTGCCATCAGTGCATCCGGGACTAGCGGCCACACAGATACGCAGTATTTT. This sequence encodes CAISASGTSGHTDTQYF.

The count of this clone is one. V usage is TRBV6-5 and J usage is TRBJ1-4, with unresolved D. The ends were cut back, 2 bases at V and 8 bases at J, with 12 bases in the middle. Per germline, CDR1 MNHEY and CDR2 SVGAGI. This CDR3 comprises 14 residues. CDR3 in amino acids: CASSYGSVGEKLFF. The CDR3 coding sequence is TGTGCCAGCAGTTACGGGTCGGTTGGGGAAAAACTGTTTTTT.

V is TRBV25-1 and J is TRBJ2-1; 8 positions agree with TRBD2. The CDR3 spans 13 residues. After removal of 5 bases from V and 7 bases from J, the junction contained 4 bases not matched to a gene. Germline V CDR1 and CDR2: MGHDK, SYGVNS. The CDR3 reads CASSRGRRNEQFF. Written as DNA, the CDR3 is TGTGCCAGCAGTCGCGGGAGGAGAAATGAGCAGTTCTTC.

This chain links TRBV4-3 with TRBJ2-1; D not resolved. The CDR3 consists of 16 residues. Deletions cut 0 bases from V and 6 bases from J, with 15 bases between. Germline V gene sequence: CDR1 LGHNA, CDR2 YSLEER. CDR3 protein: CASSQEVPSLRNEQFF. The CDR3, as DNA: TGCGCCAGCAGCCAAGAGGTACCAAGCCTACGCAATGAGCAGTTCTTC.

The V gene is TRBV6-5, the J gene TRBJ2-3, with D unresolved. Germline CDR1 and CDR2: MNHEY and SVGAGI. The CDR3 length is 15 residues. V gave up 7 bases and J gave up 0 bases, with 14 bases separating them. CDR3 nucleotide sequence: TGTGCCAGCAAAAAAAGCGTCTCCAGCACAGATACGCAGTATTTT. Protein sequence: CASKKSVSSTDTQYF.